Below, 25 T cell receptor beta chains from the same sample are listed, as sequenced in a study of blood T cell repertoires in COVID-19. Sequencing used immunoSEQ multiplex PCR; TCRdb keeps in-frame clones, though not all of them. Among more than 85,000 clones listed, 82% were seen once. The sequenced sample consisted of peripheral blood. The receptors were gathered from a woman aged 55-70 years with acute or convalescent COVID-19.

This chain joins TRBV13 and TRBJ1-1, with D uncertain. V lost 3 bases to trimming and J lost 7 bases, with 6 bases between them. This CDR3 is 11 amino acids long. CDR1 is PRHDT and CDR2 is FYEKMQ in the germline V gene (reference sequence). CDR3 protein: CASSFGIEAFF. CDR3 nucleotide sequence: TGTGCCAGCAGCTTCGGGATTGAAGCTTTCTTT. The full variable domain, in which reference TRBV13 and TRBJ1-1 provide the parts outside the CDR3, is AAGVIQSPRHLIKEKRETATLKCYPIPRHDTVYWYQQGPGQDPQFLISFYEKMQSDKGSIPDRFSAQQFSDYHSELNMSSLELGDSALYFCASSFGIEAFFGQGTRLTVV.

J is TRBJ2-1 and V is TRBV18, with D perhaps TRBD2 (5 bases). Trimming pared 5 bases from V and 9 bases from J, leaving 8 bases between. The length of the CDR3 is 11 residues. Germline V gene sequence: CDR1 KGHSH, CDR2 LQKENI. The CDR3 protein is CASSAAGEQFF. The CDR3 DNA reads as TGTGCCAGCTCAGCCGCGGGTGAGCAGTTCTTC.

DNA of the CDR3: TGCGCCAGCAGCCAAGGGGGGGTCACTGAAGCTTTCTTT. This encodes CASSQGGVTEAFF. This chain joins TRBV4-3 and TRBJ1-1, with TRBD1 as a possible D gene (5 bases). The CDR3 sequence is 13 residues long. The germline gives CDR1 LGHNA, CDR2 YSLEER. Deletions cut 1 base from V and 4 bases from J, with 7 bases between.

This clone was counted only a few times. The chain has TRBV7-2 and TRBJ1-2; TRBD1 is a possible D gene (6 bases). Between the trimmed V and J ends, which lost 7 bases and 2 bases, there was a span of 14 bases. The V gene's germline CDR1 is SGHTA and CDR2 FQGNSA. The CDR3 runs 14 residues. The DNA for the CDR3 is TGTGCCAGCACAGGGGCAGGGGCAAACTATGGCTACACCTTC. This codes for CASTGAGANYGYTF.

CDR3 sequence reads: CASSVEISDNEQFF. In DNA form, the CDR3 reads TGTGCCAGCAGCGTAGAAATATCAGACAATGAGCAGTTCTTC. V gene TRBV9 combines with J gene TRBJ2-1; D gene uncertain. CDR1 and CDR2 (germline): SGDLS, YYNGEE. V lost 0 bases, J lost 5 bases, and 9 bases lay in between. The CDR3 has 14 residues.

The rearrangement uses TRBV12-3 or TRBV12-4 and TRBJ1-6; D is unresolved. Trimming removed 8 bases from V and 7 bases from J, with 9 bases in between. The length of the CDR3 is 12 residues. The CDR3 bases are TGTGCCAGCGGCCTAGACAATTCACCCCTCCACTTT. Its protein is CASGLDNSPLHF.

The chain recombines TRBV6-5 with TRBJ1-2, with TRBD1 as a possible D gene (5 bases). This CDR3 is built from 15 residues. From germline, CDR1 is MNHEY and CDR2 SVGAGI. The V gene lost 0 bases and the J gene lost 7 bases, with 15 bases spanning the gap. The CDR3 region is CASSYSIWGSLGYTF. CDR3 bases: TGTGCCAGCAGTTACTCGATTTGGGGCAGCCTTGGCTACACCTTC.

The chain joins TRBV6-1 to TRBJ2-7; possible D gene TRBD2, 7 bases. The CDR3 is made up of 16 amino acids. The V gene lost 5 bases and the J gene lost 6 bases, with 23 bases spanning the gap. Germline V gene sequence: CDR1 MNHNS, CDR2 SASEGT. CDR3 sequence reads: CASSKGSGQRGGEQYF. The CDR3 nucleotides are TGTGCCAGCAGTAAAGGTTCGGGGCAGAGGGGGGGCGAGCAGTACTTC.

The table lists this clone with a count of one. The genes are TRBV5-1 and TRBJ2-7; TRBD1 is a possible D gene (6 bases). The CDR3 covers 15 residues. CDR1 is SGHRS and CDR2 is YFSETQ in the germline V gene. Trimming stripped 2 bases from V and 0 bases from J, with 12 bases between. The CDR3 is CASSFPDSRSYEQYF. DNA for the CDR3: TGCGCCAGCAGCTTCCCGGACAGCCGCTCCTACGAGCAGTACTTC. Complete variable domain (other parts from reference TRBV5-1 and TRBJ2-7): KAGVTQTPRYLIKTRGQQVTLSCSPISGHRSVSWYQQTPGQGLQFLFEYFSETQRNKGNFPGRFSGRQFSNSRSEMNVSTLELGDSALYLCASSFPDSRSYEQYFGPGTRLTVT.

The chain combines TRBV6-5 with TRBJ1-3; a weak D match, TRBD1 (6 bases). Germline values: CDR1 MNHEY, CDR2 SVGAGI. CDR3 length: 14 amino acids. The V gene lost 7 bases and the J gene lost 5 bases, with 15 bases spanning the gap. The chain's CDR3 is CASKRDTGRNTIYF. The CDR3 DNA reads TGTGCCAGCAAAAGGGACACGGGGCGAAACACCATATATTTT.

The V gene is TRBV9, the J gene TRBJ2-1, with TRBD2 identical over 8 bases. The CDR3 sequence is 15 residues long. The V gene end was trimmed by 4 bases and the J gene end by 3 bases; junction bases not matched to a gene: 6. Germline V gene data show CDR1 as SGDLS and CDR2 as YYNGEE. CDR3 protein: CASSSTGTSYNEQFF. CDR3 nucleotides: TGTGCCAGCAGCTCCACCGGGACTAGCTACAATGAGCAGTTCTTC.

The rearrangement links TRBV6-5 to TRBJ1-4; TRBD1 agrees at 9 bases. The germline CDR1 and CDR2 sequences are MNHEY and SVGAGI. Trimming removed 7 bases from V and 7 bases from J; junction bases left unmatched: 7. The CDR3 consists of 14 residues. The CDR3 DNA reads TGTGCCAGCAAACTGGACAGGGGCTTTGAAAAACTGTTTTTT. Translating it yields CASKLDRGFEKLFF.

The chain employs TRBV7-3 and TRBJ2-1; 8 positions agree with TRBD1. The V gene end was trimmed by 5 bases and the J gene end by 8 bases; junction bases not matched to a gene: 8. CDR1 is SGHTA and CDR2 is FQGTGA in the germline V gene. The CDR3 covers 14 residues. The CDR3 bases are TGTGCCAGCAGCAAGGACAGGGTAGGCCATGAGCAGTTCTTC. It yields the protein CASSKDRVGHEQFF. The complete variable domain, with remaining parts taken from reference TRBV7-3 and TRBJ2-1, reads GAGVSQTPSNKVTEKGKYVELRCDPISGHTALYWYRQSLGQGPEFLIYFQGTGAADDSGLPNDRFFAVRPEGSVSTLKIQRTERGDSAVYLCASSKDRVGHEQFFGPGTRLTVL.

This clone was observed a single time. The genes are TRBV24-1 and TRBJ2-3; 7 nucleotides align to TRBD1. The CDR3 has 14 residues. The V segment lost 12 bases and the J segment 2 bases; nucleotides outside the gene matches: 10. In germline, CDR1 is KGHDR, CDR2 SFDVKD. The CDR3 DNA sequence: TGTGCCTCCTCCCAGGACAGGCTCACAGATACGCAGTATTTT. Encoded protein: CASSQDRLTDTQYF.

V and J are TRBV7-9 and TRBJ1-1, with D unresolved. Germline values: CDR1 SEHNR, CDR2 FQNEAQ (reference sequence). CDR3 size: 12 residues. Trimming cost V 5 bases and J 5 bases, with 9 bases left between them. In nucleotides, the CDR3 is TGTGCCAGCAGCGGAGGTACTACTGAAGCTTTCTTT. It encodes CASSGGTTEAFF.

This clone has only one observation. The genes are TRBV7-2 and TRBJ1-2; D uncertain. V was cut by 0 bases and J by 4 bases, with 9 bases left in between. The germline gives CDR1 SGHTA, CDR2 FQGNSA. The CDR3 runs to 14 residues. The CDR3: CASSLAPNLYGYTF. In DNA, the CDR3 is TGTGCCAGCAGCTTAGCTCCTAATCTCTATGGCTACACCTTC.

The DNA of the CDR3 is TGTGCCAGCATCCTGGGACAGGGCAACACTGAAGCTTTCTTT. Amino acid sequence: CASILGQGNTEAFF. V usage is TRBV6-6 and J usage is TRBJ1-1, with 9 bases fitting TRBD1. The CDR3 runs 14 residues. Germline values: CDR1 MNHNY, CDR2 SVGAGI (reference sequence). V gave up 7 bases and J gave up 2 bases; unmatched junction bases: 5.

The gene calls are TRBV4-3 and TRBJ1-1; D gene uncertain. Germline CDR1 LGHNA, CDR2 YSLEER. The CDR3 loop spans 16 amino acids. Between the trimmed V and J ends, which lost 0 bases and 5 bases, there was a span of 16 bases. The CDR3 DNA sequence: TGCGCCAGCAGCCAAGATCGGGATGGGTGGGGTACTGAAGCTTTCTTT. Protein: CASSQDRDGWGTEAFF.

The chain joins TRBV21-1 to TRBJ2-1; the table's TRBD2 call for D was not verified on the DNA. TRBV21-1 is a known pseudogene. CDR3 length: 17 residues. CDR3 DNA sequence: TGTGCCAGCAGCAAACGGCCAACTAGCGGGGAATACAATGAGCAGTTCTTC. This gives the protein CASSKRPTSGEYNEQFF.

The chain combines TRBV20-1 with TRBJ2-1, with 8 bases lining up with TRBD2. The CDR3 spans 11 residues. The V gene end was trimmed by 6 bases and the J gene end by 10 bases; junction bases not matched to a gene: 5. In germline, CDR1 is DFQATT, CDR2 SNEGSKA (reference sequence). This chain's CDR3 is CSAARLAEQFF. The CDR3 nucleotides read TGCAGTGCCGCCCGACTAGCGGAGCAGTTCTTC.

This clone was observed a single time. This sequence joins TRBV6-2 or TRBV6-3 and TRBJ2-7; a possible D gene is TRBD2 (6 bases). Germline CDR1 reads MNHEY; CDR2 reads SVGEGT. The CDR3 spans 16 residues. Trimming took off 0 bases at V and 0 bases at J, with 12 bases between the two ends. Here the CDR3 DNA reads TGTGCCAGCAGTTACTCGATCGGGCGGGGCTCCTACGAGCAGTACTTC. Its protein is CASSYSIGRGSYEQYF.

For the CDR3, the DNA is TGTGCCAGCAGTTACACCTACAGGGGAAAAGATTCACCCCTCCACTTT. This gives the protein CASSYTYRGKDSPLHF. The J gene is TRBJ1-6, the V gene TRBV6-5, with 7 bases aligning to TRBD1. The germline CDR1 and CDR2 sequences are MNHEY and SVGAGI. The CDR3 runs to 16 residues. Trimming at V came to 2 bases and at J to 8 bases, leaving 9 bases not matched to a gene.

The chain employs TRBV19 and TRBJ1-1; D not resolved. The V gene's germline CDR1 is LNHDA and CDR2 SQIVND (reference sequence). The CDR3 runs to 14 residues. Trimming pared 3 bases from V and 6 bases from J, leaving 14 bases between. CDR3 coding DNA: TGTGCCAGTAGTATCCCCTTCGTTTCGTCTGAAGCTTTCTTT. Protein sequence: CASSIPFVSSEAFF.

The sample holds one count of this clone. The chain joins TRBV2 to TRBJ1-6; the match to TRBD1 covers 7 bases. The CDR3 runs to 15 residues. J gave up 6 bases and V 5 bases, and 7 bases lay outside the gene matches. Per germline, CDR1 SNHLY and CDR2 FYNNEI. CDR3 in DNA: TGTGCCAGCAGTCTATCTGGACAGGTTAATTCACCCCTCCACTTT. Translating it yields CASSLSGQVNSPLHF.

The chain has TRBV30 and TRBJ1-4; D gene ambiguous. V lost 2 bases, J lost 8 bases, and 9 bases lay in between. Germline CDR1 is GTSNPN and CDR2 is SVGIG (reference sequence). The CDR3 is 12 amino acids. CDR3 sequence (DNA): TGTGCCTGGAGTAGTGTGGGCGAAAAACTGTTTTTT. Translated: CAWSSVGEKLFF.